Listed here is a single T cell receptor beta chain. The antigen it binds to is not known. Per-base quality was not reported, and no clone a single base away is much larger than it. The time point label, as the study defines it: blood 4 weeks post-SBRT, at nephrectomy. The treatment or condition label for this specimen denotes: 15 Gy SBRT to primary tumor, nephrectomy 4 weeks later. The samples were drawn from a clinical trial, where primary renal cell carcinomas were treated with 15 Gy of stereotactic body radiation therapy and then removed by nephrectomy 4 weeks afterward. Serial peripheral blood from radiation-treated patients was sampled at baseline, 2 weeks and 4 weeks after SBRT to track tumor-enriched clonotypes. Every patient's renal cell carcinoma showed clear cell pathology. The QIAamp DNA Blood Mini Kit (Qiagen) was used to prepare genomic DNA for TCR sequencing. Only samples passing all quality control checks were included in the analyses.

Following the manufacturer's recommendations, the immunoSEQ kit was used to generate TCR beta libraries from genomic DNA. For library preparation, a first multiplex PCR was performed with proprietary primers, followed by a second PCR in which unique barcodes were added, and bead cleanups were performed after each round. A positive control reaction and a negative control reaction, both provided in the kit, were run with every batch of samples. The final libraries were assessed on an Agilent 4200 TapeStation D1000 ScreenTape, pooled by volume, and quantified by qPCR. Sequencing ran on an Illumina NextSeq500 with a MidOutput 150-cycle cartridge, using 156 Read1 and 15 Index1 cycles with kit custom primers. The pooled library was loaded at approximately 1 pM with a roughly 20% PhiX control spike-in. In the authors' own workflow: The vendor-processed data were analyzed in R, and a clonotype was defined as all T cells that share the same CDR3 nucleotide sequence. In the clone abundance analyses, frequencies in each sample were normalized to that sample's 10,000 most abundant clones. Public T cell clones, which averaged fewer than five per sample, were excluded before analysis. Tumor-enriched clonotypes and baseline blood-enriched clonotypes were defined as those with an abundance difference of at least 32-fold between compartments. A beta-binomial differential abundance model was applied to find clonotypes that expanded or contracted between blood time points. Similarity between tumor and blood repertoires was quantified using the Baroni-Urbani and Buser coefficient, and groups were compared with two-tailed Wilcoxon tests in R. In its TCRdb copy, this immuneACCESS table keeps in-frame sequences only and misses some clones. Where compared with another copy, unresolved V genes explain less than half of these, and the others have no known cause. That table supplies the V and J calls and clone size; D and trimming were determined from the DNA. Counted in this sample were approximately 83,000 clones; just under 85% of them appeared once. The ten largest clonotypes hold just under 9.5% of the sample.

These data originate in a study of radiation and T cells in renal cell carcinoma (dated by TCRdb to between 2020 and 2021). Regarding the study in general: In total, 50 to 60 samples underwent TCR beta sequencing: approximately 26 tumors plus 27 peripheral blood samples. In the 53 samples combined, 4,016,671 unique CDR3 nucleotide sequences were found, encoding roughly 2.5 million unique CDR3 amino acid sequences. The last blood draw occurred 4 weeks after radiation, at the same time as nephrectomy. The study at large found these results: Tracking of blood repertoire dynamics stopped at approximately four weeks after treatment, with no follow-up past that point. Because pretreatment tumor biopsies were not available, the study could not determine whether clonotypes were already present within the tumor at baseline. Because the trial had a single-armed design, the trial could not examine how radiation dose or scheduling affected the TCR repertoire. Top tumor clonotypes rose in blood from baseline to 2 weeks post-radiation, then contracted by 4 weeks, suggesting transient expansion of tumor-resident clones.

CDR1 and CDR2 are read off the germline V gene as SGHAT and FQNNGV. The CDR3 runs 13 amino acids, cysteine and phenylalanine included. Only the CDR3 DNA stays, 39 bases, in frame from base 1. V and J lose 0 bases and 6 bases, and a span of 9 bases separates them. The clonotype originates from a man aged 50-59 years with renal cell carcinoma. The chain couples TRBV11-2 to TRBJ2-7; the D gene is not confidently resolved. The source was blood, collected from a patient whose treatment included radiotherapy and nephrectomy. The bases are TGTGCCAGCAGCTTAGATTCACGGAGCGAGCAGTACTTC. Its translation is CASSLDSRSEQYF.